Presented here are 10 T cell receptor beta chains from one specimen sequenced in a study of blood T cell repertoires in COVID-19. This table comes from immunoSEQ multiplex PCR, and its TCRdb copy is limited to in-frame clones, with some not included. The sample lists 120,000 to 150,000 clones; about 83% were seen once. The sequencing sample was made of PBMCs or T cells enriched from blood (not recorded which). Receptors were obtained from a woman in her fifties or sixties with acute COVID-19.

The genes are TRBV13 and TRBJ2-5; TRBD1 matches 9 bases. J was trimmed by 5 bases and V by 1 base; bases with no gene match: 5. The CDR3 totals 15 residues. Germline CDR1 and CDR2: PRHDT and FYEKMQ (reference sequence). The CDR3, as DNA: TGTGCCAGCAGCTTAGAACAGGGGGCGCGGGAGACCCAGTACTTC. Its translation: CASSLEQGARETQYF. The full variable domain, with the rest looked up from reference TRBV13 and TRBJ2-5, is AAGVIQSPRHLIKEKRETATLKCYPIPRHDTVYWYQQGPGQDPQFLISFYEKMQSDKGSIPDRFSAQQFSDYHSELNMSSLELGDSALYFCASSLEQGARETQYFGPGTRLLVL.

The V gene is TRBV5-8, the J gene TRBJ2-2; the D is unclear. V shed 1 base and J shed 11 bases, with 6 bases lying between them. The CDR3 sequence is 11 residues long. Germline-derived CDR1 and CDR2 are SGHTS and YDEGEE. Here the CDR3 reads CASSLTAELFF. The CDR3 DNA follows: TGTGCCAGCAGCTTGACTGCTGAGCTGTTTTTT.

This clone occurred a few times. The gene calls are TRBV6-1 and TRBJ1-4; a possible D gene is TRBD1 (5 bases). V gave up 4 bases and J gave up 0 bases, with 12 bases separating them. From germline, CDR1 is MNHNS and CDR2 SASEGT. The CDR3 totals 16 residues. As DNA, the CDR3 is TGTGCCAGCAGTGGGCGACAGTTCGCAACTAATGAAAAACTGTTTTTT. This translates into CASSGRQFATNEKLFF.

The J gene is TRBJ1-2, the V gene TRBV7-6, with TRBD1 matching 7 bases. Germline trimming cut 1 base from V and 1 base from J; bases unmatched to any gene: 9. There are 17 residues in the CDR3. CDR1 and CDR2 from the germline V gene are SGHVS and FNYEAQ. The CDR3 DNA sequence: TGTGCCAGCAGCTTAGGGCCAGGGACAGTCCTTAACTATGGCTACACCTTC. This translates into CASSLGPGTVLNYGYTF. Full variable domain (rest looked up from reference TRBV7-6 and TRBJ1-2): GAGVSQSPRYKVTKRGQDVALRCDPISGHVSLYWYRQALGQGPEFLTYFNYEAQQDKSGLPNDRFSAERPEGSISTLTIQRTEQRDSAMYRCASSLGPGTVLNYGYTFGSGTRLTVV.

The chain employs TRBV13 and TRBJ2-5; D is unresolved. In germline, CDR1 is PRHDT, CDR2 FYEKMQ (reference sequence). V dropped 2 bases and J dropped 2 bases, with 3 bases sitting between them. The CDR3 covers 12 residues. The DNA for the CDR3 is TGTGCCAGCAGCTTACTACAAGAGACCCAGTACTTC. Translated, it gives CASSLLQETQYF.

The rearrangement joins TRBV7-9 to TRBJ1-6; 7 nucleotides match TRBD1. J gave up 5 bases and V 4 bases, and 5 bases lay outside the gene matches. The germline gives CDR1 SEHNR, CDR2 FQNEAQ (reference sequence). The CDR3 has 15 residues. As DNA, the CDR3 is TGTGCCAGCAGCTGGGACAGTGCCGATAATTCACCCCTCCACTTT. Translation gives CASSWDSADNSPLHF.

This chain uses TRBV7-7 with TRBJ1-3, with unresolved D. The germline V and J ends were trimmed by 1 base and 8 bases, with 15 bases remaining between them. Germline V gives CDR1 SSHAT, CDR2 FNYEAQ (reference sequence). The CDR3 is 15 residues long. CDR3 amino acids: CASSLGRSRGDTIYF. CDR3 DNA sequence: TGTGCCAGCAGCTTAGGGCGCAGTAGAGGTGACACCATATATTTT.

This clone was seen a handful of times. J is TRBJ2-3 and V is TRBV7-9, with D unclear. The CDR3 covers 12 residues. CDR1 is SEHNR, CDR2 FQNEAQ, per germline (reference sequence). V lost 6 bases, J lost 5 bases, and 9 bases lay in between. The CDR3 DNA is TGTGCCAGCAGTCGAGATATAGATACGCAGTATTTT. It codes for CASSRDIDTQYF.

The chain joins TRBV28 to TRBJ1-5; possible D gene TRBD1, 6 bases. The CDR3 is made up of 16 amino acids. CDR1 and CDR2 (germline): MDHEN, SYDVKM. V gave up 3 bases and J gave up 6 bases, with 18 bases separating them. CDR3 in DNA: TGTGCCAGCAGTTTGGCGGCGGGGGCTTCCACTCAGCCCCAGCATTTT. Translation gives CASSLAAGASTQPQHF.

The V gene is TRBV5-1, the J gene TRBJ2-3; TRBD2 matches 7 bases. Germline trimming cut 6 bases from V and 1 base from J; bases unmatched to any gene: 8. The CDR3 has 15 residues. The germline V gene has CDR1 SGHRS and CDR2 YFSETQ. The chain's CDR3 is CASMPLAGGTDTQYF. CDR3 nucleotide sequence: TGCGCCAGCATGCCCCTTGCGGGGGGCACAGATACGCAGTATTTT.